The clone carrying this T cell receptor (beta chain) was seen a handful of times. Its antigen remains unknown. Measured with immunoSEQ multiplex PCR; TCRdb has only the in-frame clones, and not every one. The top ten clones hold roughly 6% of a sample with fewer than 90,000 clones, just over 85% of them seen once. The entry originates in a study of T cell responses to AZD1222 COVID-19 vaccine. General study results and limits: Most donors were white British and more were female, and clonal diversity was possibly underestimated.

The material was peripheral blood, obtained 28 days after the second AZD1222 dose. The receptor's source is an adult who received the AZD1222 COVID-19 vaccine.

CDR3 residues: CASSLAWTGGNTGELFF. In nucleotides, the CDR3 is TGCGCCAGCAGCTTAGCTTGGACAGGGGGCAACACCGGGGAGCTGTTTTTT. The rearrangement uses TRBV5-1 and TRBJ2-2, with 11 positions matching TRBD1. The V and J ends lost 2 bases and 2 bases, in that order; junction bases with no gene match: 5. Germline values: CDR1 SGHRS, CDR2 YFSETQ. This CDR3 is 17 amino acids long.